The next 20 T cell receptor beta chains were all read from a single sample in a study of metastatic and nonmetastatic thyroid tumors (dated by TCRdb to the early 2020s). Library preparation used PCR. Sequencing used an Illumina HiSeq 4000. Through fastp at Q25 and MiXCR, TCRdb rebuilt clones from the public reads, retaining in-frame beta chains. The sample has over 30,000 clones on record, 15% to 20% of them singletons. The ten largest clones add up to roughly 13% of the sample. No treatment had been received by any patient before thyroid surgery. Sequenced sample: tumor tissue. The receptors here all came from a female donor with papillary thyroid cancer or a benign thyroid nodule (not recorded which). Some clones in this sample may be carry-over from other donors' samples.

Worth noting for this clone: A much more abundant neighbour one base away suggests this may be a read error. In DNA, the CDR3 is TGCAGTTCTAGAGATCGCAGGGGAGGGCCGTGGTATGAGCAGTTCTTC. Translated: CSSRDRRGGPWYEQFF. V and J are TRBV20-1 and TRBJ2-1; possibly TRBD2 for D (7 bases). The CDR3 totals 16 residues. The germline CDR1 and CDR2 sequences are DFQATT and SNEGSKA (reference sequence).

V and J are TRBV2 and TRBJ1-2; TRBD1 aligns across 8 bases. Germline trimming cut 4 bases from V and 5 bases from J; bases unmatched to any gene: 6. The CDR3 has 14 residues. Germline V gives CDR1 SNHLY, CDR2 FYNNEI. The CDR3 loop is CASSVGTGTYGYTF. As DNA, the CDR3 is TGTGCCAGCAGTGTGGGGACAGGTACATATGGCTACACCTTC.

This clone appeared many times. This chain connects TRBV6-1 to TRBJ1-1, with D unclear. V lost 8 bases, J lost 4 bases, and 11 bases lay in between. The CDR3 totals 12 residues. From germline, CDR1 is MNHNS and CDR2 SASEGT. In DNA form, the CDR3 reads TGTGCCAGCGGACGGGAATCCACTGAAGCTTTCTTT. Translating gives CASGRESTEAFF.

The chain carries TRBV7-8 and TRBJ2-7; D is tentatively TRBD1 or TRBD2 (6 bases each). CDR3 size: 17 residues. Germline V lookup: CDR1 SGHVS, CDR2 FQNEAQ. V dropped 0 bases and J dropped 4 bases, with 19 bases sitting between them. CDR3 nucleotides: TGTGCCAGCAGCTTAGCGCGGCCTGGGGGGCATGGATACGAGCAGTACTTC. It specifies CASSLARPGGHGYEQYF. Drawing the rest from reference TRBV7-8 and TRBJ2-7, the complete variable domain is GAGVSQSPRYKVAKRGQDVALRCDPISGHVSLFWYQQALGQGPEFLTYFQNEAQLDKSGLPSDRFFAERPEGSVSTLKIQRTQQEDSAVYLCASSLARPGGHGYEQYFGPGTRLTVT.

This clone has a count of ten or more. The sample contains more than one DNA sequence encoding this CDR3. V usage is TRBV5-1 and J usage is TRBJ2-6, with no clear D. The V and J ends lost 1 base and 0 bases respectively, with 5 bases between them. The CDR3 length is 15 residues. Germline CDR1 is SGHRS and CDR2 is YFSETQ. The chain's CDR3 is CASSLTLSGANVLTF. The CDR3 DNA is TGCGCCAGCAGCTTGACTCTCTCTGGGGCCAACGTCCTGACTTTC.

This clone appeared many times. V gene TRBV2 combines with J gene TRBJ1-1; 9 bases line up with TRBD1. Germline CDR1 is SNHLY and CDR2 is FYNNEI. This CDR3 comprises 13 residues. The J segment lost 3 bases and the V segment lost 4 bases, leaving 0 bases of the junction unmatched. DNA of the CDR3: TGTGCCAGCAGTGGGGACAGGGACACTGAAGCTTTCTTT. Residues: CASSGDRDTEAFF.

This clone was observed many times. The gene calls are TRBV7-8 and TRBJ2-7; 10 positions match TRBD1. This CDR3 contains 14 residues. Unmatched junction bases numbered 9, after V lost 6 bases and J lost 7 bases. CDR1 and CDR2 (germline): SGHVS, FQNEAQ. The CDR3 loop is CASRWDRGMGEQYF. CDR3 in DNA: TGTGCCAGCAGATGGGACAGGGGAATGGGTGAGCAGTACTTC.

This clone was detected a few times. The chain links TRBV7-8 to TRBJ2-7; TRBD2 might be the D (5 bases). The CDR3 extends over 12 amino acids. V was trimmed by 1 base and J by 9 bases, leaving 10 bases between them. Germline values: CDR1 SGHVS, CDR2 FQNEAQ. The CDR3 sequence: CASSLDGGGQYF. CDR3 bases: TGTGCCAGCAGCTTAGACGGAGGTGGGCAGTACTTC.

This chain links TRBV20-1 with TRBJ2-7, with D perhaps TRBD1 (5 bases). Germline V gene sequence: CDR1 DFQATT, CDR2 SNEGSKA (reference sequence). CDR3 length equals 13 residues. V was cut by 3 bases and J by 4 bases, with 13 bases left in between. CDR3 coding DNA: TGCAGTGCTAGGGAAGGGGTACTTTACGAGCAGTACTTC. Protein product: CSAREGVLYEQYF.

This clone came up a few times. The chain has TRBV6-2 or TRBV6-3 and TRBJ2-1, with D perhaps TRBD2 (6 bases). V lost 5 bases to trimming and J lost 10 bases, with 12 bases between them. The CDR3 length is 12 residues. Germline CDR1 reads MNHEY; CDR2 reads SVGEGT. The CDR3 loop reads CASSLLGGEQFF. DNA for the CDR3: TGTGCCAGCAGTCTCCTGGGGGGAGAGCAGTTCTTC.

This clone was counted ten times or more. The V and J genes are TRBV12-3 or TRBV12-4 and TRBJ2-6; D tentatively fits TRBD1 or TRBD2 (6 bases each). The CDR3 consists of 17 residues. Trimming stripped 5 bases from V and 3 bases from J, with 17 bases between. The CDR3 DNA sequence: TGTGCCAGCAGTCCCTTAGTCGGGGGCTTTGGGGCCAACGTCCTGACTTTC. Amino acid sequence: CASSPLVGGFGANVLTF.

This clone has at least ten counts. The J gene is TRBJ1-1, the V gene TRBV6-1; no clear D. From germline, CDR1 is MNHNS and CDR2 SASEGT. This CDR3 region has 12 residues. Trimming took 5 bases from V and 1 from J, leaving 5 bases between them. The DNA for the CDR3 is TGTGCCAGCAGTACACGGAACACTGAAGCTTTCTTT. Encoded protein: CASSTRNTEAFF.

This clone was observed at least ten times. The CDR3, as DNA: TGTGCCACCAGTGACCAGGGACAGGAAAATCAGCCCCAGCATTTT. Translating gives CATSDQGQENQPQHF. The gene calls are TRBV24-1 and TRBJ1-5; 8 bases map to TRBD1. The CDR3 contains 15 residues. Germline lookup yields CDR1 KGHDR and CDR2 SFDVKD. Trimming took 4 bases from V and 4 from J; bases not matched to a gene: 5.

In this sample, this clone turned up many times. The CDR3 region is CSAEHGELFF. Written as DNA, the CDR3 is TGCAGCGCCGAACACGGGGAGCTGTTTTTT. The chain links TRBV29-1 to TRBJ2-2; D not resolved. Germline CDR1 SQVTM, CDR2 ANQGSEA. The CDR3 length is 10 residues. V was shortened by 7 bases and J by 7 bases, with 7 bases between the two germline ends.

This clone has ten or more counts. The CDR3 sequence is CSARDLAGGPGETQYF. In nucleotides, the CDR3 is TGCAGTGCTAGAGATTTGGCGGGAGGGCCTGGTGAGACCCAGTACTTC. The gene calls are TRBV20-1 and TRBJ2-5; 9 nucleotides align to TRBD2. The CDR3 runs 16 residues. Losses at the gene ends were 0 bases for V and 5 bases for J; bases not matched to a gene: 10. Germline V lookup: CDR1 DFQATT, CDR2 SNEGSKA (reference sequence).

This chain joins TRBV13 and TRBJ2-3, with TRBD1 matching over 7 bases. V trimming: 5 bases; J trimming: 2 bases; junction bases outside the gene matches: 10. The CDR3 totals 16 residues. Germline lookup yields CDR1 PRHDT and CDR2 FYEKMQ (reference sequence). CDR3 coding DNA: TGTGCCAGCAGCCTCAGAACAGGGGACCTCACAGATACGCAGTATTTT. Encoded protein: CASSLRTGDLTDTQYF.

This chain links TRBV7-8 with TRBJ2-1, with 12 positions matching TRBD2. Germline CDR1 SGHVS, CDR2 FQNEAQ. There are 20 residues in the CDR3. The junction had 12 bases not matched to a gene; V was cut back by 0 bases and J by 3 bases. As DNA, the CDR3 is TGTGCCAGCAGCTTAGCGATCGTGACTAGCGGGAGCCGGCGCTACAATGAGCAGTTCTTC. Its translation is CASSLAIVTSGSRRYNEQFF.

This clone was detected once. A much larger clone lies one base from this, so it may be a read error. The chain has TRBV4-3 and TRBJ1-4; D gene ambiguous. The CDR3 sequence is 18 residues long. Germline assignment: CDR1 LGHNA and CDR2 YSLEER. V lost 0 bases, J lost 7 bases, and 21 bases lay in between. The CDR3 DNA is TGCGCCAGCAGCCAAGATAAGGTGATCGAACCTTCGGGTGAAAAACTGTTTTTT. This encodes CASSQDKVIEPSGEKLFF.

On this clone: This could be a read error, since a much larger clone is one nucleotide away. The V gene is TRBV3-1, the J gene TRBJ2-1; 11 bases line up with TRBD2. The CDR3 is 15 amino acids. From germline, CDR1 is LGHDT and CDR2 YNNKEL (reference sequence). V lost 1 base and J lost 4; bases outside the gene matches: 0. The CDR3 DNA reads TGTGCCAGCAGCCAAGGACTAGCGGGGTACAATGAGCAGTTCTTC. Amino acid sequence: CASSQGLAGYNEQFF.

CDR3 loop: CAIARGQGQETQYF. The CDR3 DNA follows: TGCGCCATCGCCAGAGGGCAAGGTCAAGAGACCCAGTACTTC. The chain couples TRBV10-2 to TRBJ2-5, with D possibly being TRBD2 (5 bases). The CDR3 totals 14 residues. The germline V gene has CDR1 WSHSY and CDR2 SAAADI. V was shortened by 10 bases and J by 2 bases, with 17 bases between the two germline ends.